This TCR beta chain was documented in a study of OX40 agonist ivuxolimab in advanced cancers. Study at large: While on treatment, patients had intravenous ivuxolimab at 0.01 to 10 mg/kg every 2 weeks. Overall study results and limits: CD4+ T cells averaged fewer expanded clones than CD8+ T cells.

In the case of this clone: Its target is unknown.

Generated by immunoSEQ multiplex PCR, the TCRdb table keeps only in-frame clones and is missing some. The sample consists of over 90,000 clones, around 90% of them appearing once. This CDR3 has 13 amino acids. Looked up from germline, CDR1 is MDHEN and CDR2 is SYDVKM. Unmatched junction bases numbered 1, after V lost 8 bases and J lost 3 bases. Blood specimens came from baseline, cycle 4 day 1, and cycle 7 day 1. The sample consisted of CD4+ or CD8+ T cells sorted from blood, taken in a trial of the OX40 agonist ivuxolimab. The TCR comes from an adult with an advanced solid tumor such as melanoma, head and neck, liver or kidney cancer. J is TRBJ1-4 and V is TRBV28, with 9 bases lining up with TRBD1. DNA of the CDR3: TGTGCCAGCCGGACAGGGGCTAATGAAAAACTGTTTTTT. Translating gives CASRTGANEKLFF.